The 22 T cell receptor beta chains reported below all come from one sample, sequenced in a study of T cell repertoires in cytomegalovirus infection. TCRdb ran MiXCR on the reads and lists one entry per CDR3 protein. The table lists about 680,000 distinct CDR3 sequences, 24% of them singletons, with under 8.5% in the top ten. Sequencing used CD8+ T cells from PBMCs. These receptors all stem from a human donor in good health (CMV status not recorded). Some clones in this sample may be carry-over from other donors' samples.

This sequence joins TRBV4-1 and TRBJ2-1; D is undetermined. With 0 bases removed from V and 7 bases from J, the gap between germline ends came to 7 bases. Looked up from germline, CDR1 is MGHRA and CDR2 is YSYEKL. The CDR3 totals 13 residues. CDR3 nucleotide sequence: TGCGCCAGCAGCCAAGAGAGAGGAAATGAGCAGTTCTTC. It is translated as CASSQERGNEQFF.

This clonotype was seen a few times. V is TRBV4-3 and J is TRBJ1-1, with 7 bases fitting TRBD1. Germline values: CDR1 LGHNA, CDR2 YSLEER. This CDR3 comprises 14 residues. V lost 4 bases and J lost 2; bases outside the gene matches: 4. CDR3 coding DNA: TGCGCCAGCAGCCGGGACAGTACAAACACTGAAGCTTTCTTT. Protein sequence: CASSRDSTNTEAFF.

This clonotype was counted a few times. V and J are TRBV7-9 and TRBJ1-3, with no clear D. The CDR3 is 13 amino acids. V lost 7 bases and J 4 bases, leaving 11 bases between the germline ends. The germline V gene has CDR1 SEHNR and CDR2 FQNEAQ (reference sequence). CDR3 coding DNA: TGTGCCAGCAAAGGCACGGGCGGAAACACCATATATTTT. Translated, it gives CASKGTGGNTIYF.

The chain couples TRBV11-3 to TRBJ2-1; D unclear. Between the trimmed V and J ends, which lost 3 bases and 6 bases, there was a span of 15 bases. Germline CDR1 and CDR2: SGHNT and YENEEA. CDR3 length equals 15 residues. This chain's CDR3 is CASSFGTVVGNEQFF. Here the CDR3 DNA reads TGTGCCAGCAGCTTCGGAACCGTCGTGGGCAATGAGCAGTTCTTC. The variable domain in full, completed from reference TRBV11-3 and TRBJ2-1, reads EAGVVQSPRYKIIEKKQPVAFWCNPISGHNTLYWYLQNLGQGPELLIRYENEEAVDDSQLPKDRFSAERLKGVDSTLKIQPAELGDSAVYLCASSFGTVVGNEQFFGPGTRLTVL.

This clonotype was detected only a few times. This chain links TRBV25-1 with TRBJ1-1, with a tentative D call TRBD1 (5 bases). Trimming cost V 4 bases and J 4 bases, with 16 bases left between them. Germline V gene lookup returns CDR1 MGHDK and CDR2 SYGVNS. This CDR3 has 15 residues. The CDR3 protein is CASSVSTGRGTEAFF. In DNA, the CDR3 is TGTGCCAGCAGTGTTTCCACGGGGAGGGGCACTGAAGCTTTCTTT.

This clonotype was recorded many times. The chain employs TRBV4-2 and TRBJ1-4; 7 bases match TRBD1. Per the germline V gene, CDR1 is LGHNA and CDR2 is YNFKEQ. This CDR3 is built from 16 residues. Germline trimming cut 2 bases from V and 4 bases from J; bases unmatched to any gene: 7. CDR3 region: CASSQLTQGGNEKLFF. CDR3 DNA sequence: TGTGCCAGCAGCCAACTTACCCAGGGGGGTAATGAAAAACTGTTTTTT.

As to this clonotype: A much larger clone differs by one base, so this may be a read error. The rearrangement links TRBV28 to TRBJ2-5; 8 nucleotides match TRBD1. The germline V gene has CDR1 MDHEN and CDR2 SYDVKM. This CDR3 has 15 amino acids. In DNA, the CDR3 is TGTGCCAACAGTTTGACAGGGGTCGTAGGAGAGACCCAGTACTTC. Protein product: CANSLTGVVGETQYF.

V and J are TRBV24-1 and TRBJ2-2; the match to TRBD2 covers 9 bases. Germline lookup yields CDR1 KGHDR and CDR2 SFDVKD. The CDR3 covers 16 residues. With 2 bases clipped from V and 4 bases from J, the junction kept 4 bases outside the gene matches. The CDR3 DNA reads TGTGCCACCAGTGATTCGCGGGGGGGAGTCACCGGGGAGCTGTTTTTT. Its protein is CATSDSRGGVTGELFF.

This clonotype was recorded a few times. J is TRBJ1-1 and V is TRBV20-1; D not resolved. Germline-derived CDR1 and CDR2 are DFQATT and SNEGSKA (reference sequence). V lost 3 bases and J lost 2, with 10 bases in between. CDR3 length equals 13 residues. DNA of the CDR3: TGCAGTGCTAGTTGGGGATTAAACACTGAAGCTTTCTTT. Translation gives CSASWGLNTEAFF.

This clonotype was found a few times. The rearrangement joins TRBV20-1 to TRBJ2-2; D may be TRBD1 (5 bases). CDR1 DFQATT and CDR2 SNEGSKA come from the germline V gene (reference sequence). The CDR3 spans 13 residues. Trimming took 0 bases from V and 7 from J, leaving 9 bases between them. In DNA form, the CDR3 reads TGCAGTGCTAGAGACAGGGTTAGCGGGGAGCTGTTTTTT. This encodes CSARDRVSGELFF.

This clonotype was counted ten times or more. J is TRBJ1-3 and V is TRBV7-2, with D possibly TRBD1 on 6 matching bases. This CDR3 has 18 residues. Between the trimmed V and J ends, which lost 2 bases and 8 bases, there was a span of 25 bases. Germline V lookup: CDR1 SGHTA, CDR2 FQGNSA. CDR3 DNA sequence: TGTGCCAGCAGCTTAAGCCCTAGGACAGATTCTTTCTGGGACACCATATATTTT. Translated, it gives CASSLSPRTDSFWDTIYF. Together with reference TRBV7-2 and TRBJ1-3, the CDR3 gives the full variable domain: GAGVSQSPSNKVTEKGKDVELRCDPISGHTALYWYRQSLGQGLEFLIYFQGNSAPDKSGLPSDRFSAERTGGSVSTLTIQRTQQEDSAVYLCASSLSPRTDSFWDTIYFGEGSWLTVV.

The count of this clonotype is one. The chain recombines TRBV2 with TRBJ1-1; D may be TRBD1 (6 bases). V was pared by 6 bases and J by 11 bases, with 13 bases between. CDR1 is SNHLY, CDR2 FYNNEI, per germline. This CDR3 is 11 amino acids long. DNA for the CDR3: TGTGCCAGCAGCTCTAAAAGGGGGGCTTTCTTT. It codes for CASSSKRGAFF.

The table lists this clonotype with many counts. The chain links TRBV7-9 to TRBJ2-7; D unresolved. The CDR3 consists of 13 residues. Trimming left V 5 bases short and J 0 bases short, with 8 bases between. The germline V gene encodes CDR1 SEHNR and CDR2 FQNEAQ (reference sequence). In DNA, the CDR3 is TGTGCCAGCAGCCTCGCCGTCTCCTACGAGCAGTACTTC. It yields the protein CASSLAVSYEQYF.

This clonotype was found a few times. The chain carries TRBV7-9 and TRBJ2-1, with 7 bases fitting TRBD1. The ends lost 8 bases at V and 9 bases at J; junction bases unmatched: 10. Germline lookup yields CDR1 SEHNR and CDR2 FQNEAQ (reference sequence). This CDR3 is 13 amino acids long. CDR3 sequence: CASPAYRDSEQFF. CDR3 bases: TGTGCCAGCCCGGCCTACAGGGACAGTGAGCAGTTCTTC.

This clonotype showed up just a few times. V gene TRBV7-3 combines with J gene TRBJ2-2, with 8 nucleotides matching TRBD1. Trimming at V came to 0 bases and at J to 3 bases, leaving 6 bases not matched to a gene. The CDR3 contains 17 residues. CDR1 is SGHTA and CDR2 is FQGTGA in the germline V gene. The CDR3 nucleotides are TGTGCCAGCAGCTTAACGGACAGGGCTGACGACACCGGGGAGCTGTTTTTT. This encodes CASSLTDRADDTGELFF.

The genes are TRBV15 and TRBJ1-5, with D uncertain. This CDR3 is 13 amino acids long. The germline gives CDR1 LNHNV, CDR2 YYDKDF (reference sequence). V was pared by 2 bases and J by 4 bases, with 6 bases between. CDR3 protein: CATSRSGNQPQHF. The DNA of the CDR3 is TGTGCCACCAGCAGATCTGGGAATCAGCCCCAGCATTTT.

The genes are TRBV29-1 and TRBJ1-2; maybe TRBD1 (5 bases). This CDR3 is built from 12 residues. Trimming left V 3 bases short and J 4 bases short, with 9 bases between. Per the germline V gene, CDR1 is SQVTM and CDR2 is ANQGSEA. The CDR3 reads CSVEPGTYGYTF. For the CDR3, the DNA is TGCAGCGTTGAGCCAGGGACCTATGGCTACACCTTC. Full variable domain (missing parts from reference TRBV29-1 and TRBJ1-2): SAVISQKPSRDICQRGTSLTIQCQVDSQVTMMFWYRQQPGQSLTLIATANQGSEATYESGFVIDKFPISRPNLTFSTLTVSNMSPEDSSIYLCSVEPGTYGYTFGSGTRLTVV.

The V call is TRBV5-5, the J call TRBJ1-2; D not resolved. CDR1 is SGHKS and CDR2 is YYEKEE in the germline V gene (reference sequence). The CDR3 is 15 residues long. V was shortened by 5 bases and J by 0 bases, with 14 bases between the two germline ends. CDR3 DNA sequence: TGTGCCAGCAGTGCGGAGGCCTCATCTAACTATGGCTACACCTTC. It codes for CASSAEASSNYGYTF.

This clonotype was seen repeatedly, ten times or more. V and J are TRBV10-2 and TRBJ2-1; D remains unclear. The ends were cut back, 6 bases at V and 4 bases at J, with 13 bases in the middle. Germline CDR1 and CDR2: WSHSY and SAAADI. This CDR3 region has 14 residues. CDR3 DNA sequence: TGCGCCAGCAGCGGGTCCCGAGGTTACAATGAGCAGTTCTTC. Protein product: CASSGSRGYNEQFF.

J is TRBJ1-5 and V is TRBV4-1; TRBD1 agrees at 8 bases. Germline CDR1 and CDR2: MGHRA and YSYEKL. Unmatched junction bases numbered 3, after V lost 5 bases and J lost 0 bases. CDR3 length: 15 residues. DNA for the CDR3: TGCGCCAGCAGCTCGGACAGGGTTAGCAATCAGCCCCAGCATTTT. This codes for CASSSDRVSNQPQHF.

This clonotype appeared once. The V and J genes are TRBV20-1 and TRBJ1-5; no clear D. In germline, CDR1 is DFQATT, CDR2 SNEGSKA (reference sequence). With 3 bases removed from V and 2 bases from J, the gap between germline ends came to 17 bases. CDR3 length equals 16 residues. This CDR3 reads CSASSDLGGGNQPQHF. As DNA, the CDR3 is TGCAGTGCTAGTTCTGACCTCGGAGGAGGCAATCAGCCCCAGCATTTT.

This clonotype occurred a few times. The rearrangement joins TRBV28 to TRBJ1-6; D not certain. Germline assignment: CDR1 MDHEN and CDR2 SYDVKM. Trimming removed 5 bases from V and 0 bases from J, with 14 bases in between. The CDR3 totals 17 residues. CDR3 nucleotides: TGTGCCAGCAGTCGTGACCCTTCGAGCTCCTATAATTCACCCCTCCACTTT. Amino acids: CASSRDPSSSYNSPLHF.